This entry is about one T cell receptor (beta chain). The antigen is undetermined. The CDR3 spans 12 residues. V lost 4 bases, J lost 3 bases, and 7 bases lay in between. The V gene's germline CDR1 is SNHLY and CDR2 FYNNEI. Sequencing used immunoSEQ multiplex PCR; TCRdb keeps in-frame clones, though not all of them. The sample carries about 56,000 clones, around 84% recorded once. This sample was taken from a study of PD-L1 blockade in urothelial cancer. The study's findings and limits: Pretreatment TCR clonality in blood, when below the median, was predictive of better survival.

Urothelial carcinoma affected the patients, and it was locally advanced or metastatic. This sequence joins TRBV2 and TRBJ2-7; D unresolved. This receptor was taken from a man between 45 and 60 years old with urothelial cancer. The sample here was PBMCs, taken around atezolizumab (anti-PD-L1) treatment. DNA for the CDR3: TGTGCCAGCAGTGGGGCCGTCTACGAGCAGTACTTC. Translation gives CASSGAVYEQYF.